The 21 T cell receptor beta chains below all came from one sample that was sequenced in a study of Tregs in tolerant kidney transplant recipients. Recipients received nonmyeloablative bone marrow transplants from related graft donors, with transient mixed chimerism. Using immunoSEQ multiplex PCR, the repertoire was profiled, and TCRdb retains in-frame clones only, with some absent. The profile shows 65,000 to 85,000 clones, roughly 91% of them singletons. Sequencing was performed on CD4+ T cells from blood (PBMCs), taken 24 months after the transplant. Every receptor here comes from a human patient who received a combined kidney and bone marrow transplant. Some of the T cells may derive from the graft donor.

As for this clone: Sequence at one end of the junction differs from germline and may be a read error. The sample has other DNA sequences that encode this CDR3 too. The chain carries TRBV28 and TRBJ2-3, with D uncertain. There are 15 residues in the CDR3. From germline, CDR1 is MDHEN and CDR2 SYDVKM. The CDR3 spells CASSSPRPHTDTQYF. CDR3 nucleotide sequence: TGTGCCAGTAGTTCACCCAGGCCCCACACAGATACGCAGTATTTT.

The count of this clone is one. The V call is TRBV11-2, the J call TRBJ2-5; TRBD1 matches 9 bases. With the DNA end fitting TRBJ2-7 better, the J assignment may be wrong. CDR3 length equals 14 residues. Germline V gene lookup returns CDR1 SGHAT and CDR2 FQNNGV. CDR3 region: CASSSGTGFYEQYF. As DNA, the CDR3 is TGTGCCAGCAGCTCGGGGACAGGGTTCTACGAGCAGTACTTC.

CDR3 sequence reads: CASSYSTSGYTGELFF. CDR3 nucleotides: TGTGCCAGCAGTTACTCGACTAGCGGTTACACCGGGGAGCTGTTTTTT. The chain uses TRBV6-6 and TRBJ2-2; TRBD2 matches 9 bases. The CDR3 is 16 residues long. V dropped 0 bases and J dropped 3; count of bases not matched to a gene: 2. In germline, CDR1 is MNHNY, CDR2 SVGAGI (reference sequence).

The genes are TRBV7-2 and TRBJ2-1; 9 bases are shared with TRBD2. Germline loops: CDR1 SGHTA, CDR2 FQGNSA. Losses at the gene ends were 5 bases for V and 5 bases for J; bases not matched to a gene: 13. The CDR3 has 17 amino acids. The CDR3 bases are TGTGCCAGCAGCCACCGGCCGAGCGGGGGGCGCGACAATGAGCAGTTCTTC. Protein product: CASSHRPSGGRDNEQFF.

Only a few counts were recorded for this clone. The CDR3 sequence: CASSGLAGVSQQTQYF. Here the CDR3 DNA reads TGTGCCAGCAGTGGACTAGCGGGAGTATCTCAACAGACCCAGTACTTC. This chain joins TRBV6-1 and TRBJ2-5; 12 positions match TRBD2. Germline-derived CDR1 and CDR2 are MNHNS and SASEGT. The CDR3 contains 16 residues. J gave up 6 bases and V 4 bases, and 9 bases lay outside the gene matches.

The genes are TRBV10-3 and TRBJ2-6, with 11 bases matching TRBD1. J was trimmed by 3 bases and V by 7 bases; bases with no gene match: 8. The length of the CDR3 is 17 residues. Germline CDR1 ENHRY, CDR2 SYGVKD. CDR3 in amino acids: CAIKDRGHWGGANVLTF. CDR3 bases: TGTGCCATCAAGGACAGGGGGCACTGGGGTGGGGCCAACGTCCTGACTTTC.

This clone occurred once. This chain connects TRBV28 to TRBJ1-1, with a possible D match to TRBD1 (5 bases). Germline V gives CDR1 MDHEN, CDR2 SYDVKM. This CDR3 has 14 amino acids. V was trimmed by 6 bases and J by 0 bases, leaving 11 bases between them. In nucleotides, the CDR3 is TGTGCCAGCAGACGAACACAGGTGAACACTGAAGCTTTCTTT. This gives the protein CASRRTQVNTEAFF. Filled out from reference TRBV28 and TRBJ1-1, the complete variable domain reads DVKVTQSSRYLVKRTGEKVFLECVQDMDHENMFWYRQDPGLGLRLIYFSYDVKMKEKGDIPEGYSVSREKKERFSLILESASTNQTSMYLCASRRTQVNTEAFFGQGTRLTVV.

V is TRBV29-1 and J is TRBJ2-7; 7 positions match TRBD1. V lost 7 bases to trimming and J lost 3 bases; unmatched junction nucleotides: 6. Germline CDR1 and CDR2: SQVTM and ANQGSEA. The CDR3 totals 12 residues. The CDR3 DNA is TGCAGCGCGCCCGACAGGGTCTACGAGCAGTACTTC. This sequence encodes CSAPDRVYEQYF.

As regards this clone: This specimen includes other DNA sequences encoding the same CDR3. The chain has TRBV7-2 and TRBJ1-6; 7 positions match TRBD1. CDR3 size: 15 residues. Germline trimming cut 5 bases from V and 8 bases from J; bases unmatched to any gene: 9. Germline CDR1 SGHTA, CDR2 FQGNSA. CDR3 DNA: TGTGCCAGCAGCCCCCCGGGACAGCGTTATTCACCCCTCCACTTT. It yields the protein CASSPPGQRYSPLHF. The full variable domain, rest sourced from reference TRBV7-2 and TRBJ1-6, is GAGVSQSPSNKVTEKGKDVELRCDPISGHTALYWYRQSLGQGLEFLIYFQGNSAPDKSGLPSDRFSAERTGGSVSTLTIQRTQQEDSAVYLCASSPPGQRYSPLHFGNGTRLTVT.

CDR3 DNA: TGTGCCAGCATCCTATCGAGCTCTGAGCAGTTCTTC. As protein: CASILSSSEQFF. The chain couples TRBV7-2 to TRBJ2-1; no definite D call. CDR1 is SGHTA and CDR2 is FQGNSA in the germline V gene. The CDR3 length is 12 residues. Trimming removed 7 bases from V and 9 bases from J, with 13 bases in between.

The V call is TRBV29-1, the J call TRBJ1-2; D gene unclear. Per the germline V gene, CDR1 is SQVTM and CDR2 is ANQGSEA. Trimming cost V 4 bases and J 10 bases, with 4 bases left between them. This CDR3 comprises 8 residues. The CDR3 reads CSVGDYTF. The CDR3 region has the DNA TGCAGCGTTGGCGACTACACCTTC.

The chain links TRBV27 to TRBJ1-1; D gene unclear. The V gene's germline CDR1 is MNHEY and CDR2 SMNVEV (reference sequence). CDR3 length: 15 residues. Trimming cost V 6 bases and J 2 bases, with 16 bases left between them. This CDR3 reads CASSNSPSGNTEAFF. DNA of the CDR3: TGTGCCAGCAGCAACAGTCCATCAGGTAACACTGAAGCTTTCTTT.

The CDR3 is CASSLWALASGDTQYF. The CDR3 DNA is TGCGCCAGCAGCTTATGGGCACTAGCTAGCGGAGATACGCAGTATTTT. The chain links TRBV5-1 to TRBJ2-3; 7 bases fit TRBD2. V lost 2 bases to trimming and J lost 5 bases; unmatched junction nucleotides: 11. Germline loops: CDR1 SGHRS, CDR2 YFSETQ. CDR3 length equals 16 residues.

The chain links TRBV5-1 to TRBJ2-2; 7 bases are a match to TRBD2. The CDR3 contains 17 residues. Trimming took 0 bases from V and 2 from J; bases not matched to a gene: 7. Germline CDR1 SGHRS, CDR2 YFSETQ. The chain's CDR3 is CASSLGVSGQNTGELFF. DNA of the CDR3: TGCGCCAGCAGCTTGGGCGTTAGCGGGCAAAACACCGGGGAGCTGTTTTTT. The full variable domain, in which reference TRBV5-1 and TRBJ2-2 provide the parts outside the CDR3, is KAGVTQTPRYLIKTRGQQVTLSCSPISGHRSVSWYQQTPGQGLQFLFEYFSETQRNKGNFPGRFSGRQFSNSRSEMNVSTLELGDSALYLCASSLGVSGQNTGELFFGEGSRLTVL.

This chain links TRBV30 with TRBJ2-5; 9 nucleotides agree with TRBD2. From germline, CDR1 is GTSNPN and CDR2 SVGIG (reference sequence). This CDR3 is built from 18 residues. The V and J ends lost 0 bases and 1 base, in that order; junction bases with no gene match: 12. The CDR3 bases are TGTGCCTGGAGTGTGGGCGGGGGGGCAAGGTACCTCCAAGAGACCCAGTACTTC. This gives the protein CAWSVGGGARYLQETQYF.

DNA of the CDR3: TGTGCCAGCAGCGGAAGACTAGCGGGGGGCTACAATGAGCAGTTCTTC. Encoded protein: CASSGRLAGGYNEQFF. The rearrangement links TRBV5-4 to TRBJ2-1; 13 bases match TRBD2. Germline V lookup: CDR1 SGHNT, CDR2 YYREEE (reference sequence). V dropped 4 bases and J dropped 3; count of bases not matched to a gene: 4. The CDR3 has 16 amino acids.

The CDR3 DNA reads as TGCGCCAGCAGCCAAGCCCGGGACTACACAGATACGCAGTATTTT. It yields the protein CASSQARDYTDTQYF. The J gene is TRBJ2-3, the V gene TRBV4-3, with 7 positions matching TRBD2. Germline V gene data show CDR1 as LGHNA and CDR2 as YSLEER. J gave up 2 bases and V 1 base, and 3 bases lay outside the gene matches. The CDR3 covers 15 residues.

The CDR3 bases are TGTGCCAGCAGCTTATCGCTCAGGGGCAGGGGCTACACCTTC. Protein product: CASSLSLRGRGYTF. The rearrangement links TRBV7-2 to TRBJ1-2, with a tentative D call TRBD1 (6 bases). The CDR3 length is 14 residues. With 2 bases removed from V and 8 bases from J, the gap between germline ends came to 15 bases. Germline V lookup: CDR1 SGHTA, CDR2 FQGNSA. The full variable domain, with the rest looked up from reference TRBV7-2 and TRBJ1-2, is GAGVSQSPSNKVTEKGKDVELRCDPISGHTALYWYRQSLGQGLEFLIYFQGNSAPDKSGLPSDRFSAERTGGSVSTLTIQRTQQEDSAVYLCASSLSLRGRGYTFGSGTRLTVV.

The chain uses TRBV5-1 and TRBJ1-1; 7 bases are shared with TRBD1. The CDR3 totals 15 residues. Looked up from germline, CDR1 is SGHRS and CDR2 is YFSETQ. The V and J ends lost 2 bases and 4 bases, in that order; junction bases with no gene match: 8. The CDR3 DNA sequence: TGCGCCAGCAGCTTACAGGGGAATAGGGGCACTGAAGCTTTCTTT. This codes for CASSLQGNRGTEAFF.

The CDR3, as DNA: TGTGCCAGCAGCAAGCTAGACGGGACCTACGAGCAGTACTTC. Translating it yields CASSKLDGTYEQYF. This chain joins TRBV21-1 and TRBJ2-7; the table's D call, TRBD2, has no DNA check behind it. TRBV21-1 counts as a pseudogene. The length of the CDR3 is 14 residues.

For the CDR3, the DNA is TGTGCCAGCGGGACTAGCGGTCGAGCAACCGGGGAGCTGTTTTTT. As protein: CASGTSGRATGELFF. The chain is built from TRBV27 and TRBJ2-2; 11 bases agree with TRBD2. The CDR3 length is 15 residues. Per germline, CDR1 MNHEY and CDR2 SMNVEV (reference sequence). V lost 8 bases to trimming and J lost 5 bases; unmatched junction nucleotides: 7.